One and the same sample provided the 13 T cell receptor beta chains below, sequenced in a study of cytomegalovirus exposure and HLA in healthy donors. The PCR used 60 Vbeta and 13 Jbeta primers. Clones were read by immunoSEQ multiplex PCR, and TCRdb kept only the in-frame ones, dropping some. The table has more than 150,000 clones, 77% seen once. The sample comprised PBMCs. The source of these receptors is a man younger than 35 in good health and CMV-seronegative.

The chain joins TRBV6-4 to TRBJ1-2, with 9 bases matching TRBD1. Germline trimming cut 6 bases from V and 0 bases from J; bases unmatched to any gene: 8. The CDR3 has 16 amino acids. CDR1 and CDR2 from the germline V gene are MRHNA and SNTAGT. CDR3 sequence reads: CASSPSRDRANYGYTF. CDR3 DNA sequence: TGTGCCAGCAGCCCGTCCCGGGACAGGGCTAACTATGGCTACACCTTC.

The chain carries TRBV30 and TRBJ2-4; TRBD2 agrees at 8 bases. After removal of 7 bases from V and 6 bases from J, the junction contained 11 bases not matched to a gene. The CDR3 loop spans 14 amino acids. From germline, CDR1 is GTSNPN and CDR2 SVGIG (reference sequence). CDR3 loop: CAFHPGGRGNIQYF. The CDR3 DNA is TGTGCCTTTCATCCGGGGGGGAGGGGAAACATTCAGTACTTC.

This rearrangement joins TRBV19 to TRBJ1-4; a possible D gene is TRBD1 (5 bases). Germline V lookup: CDR1 LNHDA, CDR2 SQIVND (reference sequence). The CDR3 totals 17 residues. Trimming removed 2 bases from V and 2 bases from J, with 15 bases in between. CDR3 in DNA: TGTGCCAGTAGTATAACCCAGGGAAGGAGCACTAATGAAAAACTGTTTTTT. Translating gives CASSITQGRSTNEKLFF.

In this sample, this clone turned up once. The V call is TRBV11-2, the J call TRBJ2-3; 7 nucleotides line up with TRBD2. From germline, CDR1 is SGHAT and CDR2 FQNNGV. Trimming removed 5 bases from V and 7 bases from J; junction bases left unmatched: 18. This CDR3 contains 17 residues. The CDR3 DNA follows: TGTGCCAGCAGCAAACTCGGCGGGAGCGGGTTTGGAAATACGCAGTATTTT. Its protein product is CASSKLGGSGFGNTQYF.

This clone was recorded a few times. The J gene is TRBJ1-2, the V gene TRBV6-5; D gene ambiguous. Trimming stripped 2 bases from V and 0 bases from J, with 10 bases between. Per the germline V gene, CDR1 is MNHEY and CDR2 is SVGAGI. The CDR3 extends over 15 amino acids. The CDR3 region is CASSYVGGPNYGYTF. The CDR3 coding sequence is TGTGCCAGCAGTTACGTTGGAGGTCCTAACTATGGCTACACCTTC.

J is TRBJ2-1 and V is TRBV6-5; 8 bases match TRBD2. V dropped 5 bases and J dropped 4; count of bases not matched to a gene: 7. Germline V lookup: CDR1 MNHEY, CDR2 SVGAGI. This CDR3 is built from 15 residues. CDR3 in amino acids: CASSRSGAFYNEQFF. CDR3 nucleotide sequence: TGTGCCAGCAGTCGTAGCGGGGCTTTTTACAATGAGCAGTTCTTC.

This chain joins TRBV7-2 and TRBJ2-3, with 7 bases fitting TRBD1. The CDR3 is 15 amino acids. V trimming: 2 bases; J trimming: 3 bases; junction bases outside the gene matches: 5. Germline V lookup: CDR1 SGHTA, CDR2 FQGNSA. The CDR3 is CASSLPPGGTDTQYF. The CDR3 nucleotides read TGTGCCAGCAGCTTACCACCAGGGGGAACAGATACGCAGTATTTT. The full variable domain, in which reference TRBV7-2 and TRBJ2-3 provide the parts outside the CDR3, is GAGVSQSPSNKVTEKGKDVELRCDPISGHTALYWYRQSLGQGLEFLIYFQGNSAPDKSGLPSDRFSAERTGGSVSTLTIQRTQQEDSAVYLCASSLPPGGTDTQYFGPGTRLTVL.

The chain carries TRBV21-1 and TRBJ2-1; the tabulated D call, TRBD2, remains unverified against the DNA. TRBV21-1 is a known pseudogene. The CDR3 is 17 residues long. The CDR3 DNA is TGTGCCAGCAGCTCCTGGACTAGCGGGGGGGCGGGAAATGAGCAGTTCTTC. Translated, it gives CASSSWTSGGAGNEQFF.

This clone was picked up a small number of times. This sequence joins TRBV18 and TRBJ2-2; D is unresolved. This CDR3 spans 14 amino acids. Germline V lookup: CDR1 KGHSH, CDR2 LQKENI. Deletions cut 1 base from V and 3 bases from J, with 6 bases between. The CDR3 loop is CASSPQGDTGELFF. CDR3 DNA sequence: TGTGCCAGCTCACCACAAGGAGACACCGGGGAGCTGTTTTTT. The variable domain in full, completed from reference TRBV18 and TRBJ2-2, reads NAGVMQNPRHLVRRRGQEARLRCSPMKGHSHVYWYRQLPEEGLKFMVYLQKENIIDESGMPKERFSAEFPKEGPSILRIQQVVRGDSAAYFCASSPQGDTGELFFGEGSRLTVL.

This clone was recorded a few times. This chain's CDR3 is CASSWARNTEAFF. The CDR3 bases are TGTGCCAGCAGTTGGGCACGGAACACTGAAGCTTTCTTT. The chain combines TRBV5-6 with TRBJ1-1, with D unresolved. Trimming left V 5 bases short and J 1 base short, with 9 bases between. The germline V gene has CDR1 SGHDT and CDR2 YYEEEE. This CDR3 is built from 13 residues.

J is TRBJ2-6 and V is TRBV7-8; D uncertain. The CDR3 is 17 amino acids. Trimming left V 2 bases short and J 0 bases short, with 11 bases between. Germline assignment: CDR1 SGHVS and CDR2 FQNEAQ. The CDR3 reads CASSLTITGSGANVLTF. CDR3 nucleotides: TGTGCCAGCAGCTTAACAATAACGGGCTCTGGGGCCAACGTCCTGACTTTC.

The chain is built from TRBV6-5 and TRBJ2-3; 8 bases map to TRBD2. Looked up from germline, CDR1 is MNHEY and CDR2 is SVGAGI. This CDR3 is built from 15 residues. Unmatched junction bases numbered 12, after V lost 5 bases and J lost 8 bases. CDR3 coding DNA: TGTGCCAGCAGTCAGCCGGGACTAGGTTTGGGTACGCAGTATTTT. Protein product: CASSQPGLGLGTQYF.

The chain couples TRBV7-2 to TRBJ2-2, with D hard to call. Germline values: CDR1 SGHTA, CDR2 FQGNSA. This CDR3 spans 18 amino acids. V lost 1 base and J lost 1, with 16 bases in between. The CDR3 coding sequence is TGTGCCAGCAGCTTAGTTGGTCCAGGCCTCCAGAACACCGGGGAGCTGTTTTTT. As protein: CASSLVGPGLQNTGELFF.